A selection of T cell receptor beta chains follows, all from one sample in a study of T cell responses to AZD1222 COVID-19 vaccine. The repertoire was sequenced with immunoSEQ multiplex PCR; TCRdb's copy has only in-frame clones and lacks some. The sample yields approximately 170,000 clones, around 93% seen once. The sample here was peripheral blood, taken on day 0 of AZD1222 vaccination. The receptors originated from an adult in good health. Each CDR3 is given with its conserved first and last residue. The order of the fields is clone size, V gene, J gene, D gene, CDR3 protein, CDR3 DNA. A D gene is named only where the DNA matches it firmly. Where a row states a size, it is once, few, many or the class of an expanded clone; other rows omit it.

>NA|TRBV7-2|TRBJ2-1|TRBD2
CASSLGMGLAGVTNEQFF
TGTGCCAGCAGCTTAGGGATGGGTCTAGCGGGAGTGACTAATGAGCAGTTCTTC
>NA|TRBV3-1/TRBV3-2|TRBJ2-2|TRBD2
CASSRVAGGNTGELFF
TGTGCCAGCAGCCGGGTAGCGGGAGGGAACACCGGGGAGCTGTTTTTT
>NA|TRBV7-2|TRBJ2-5|TRBD1
CASSLGWTGPETQYF
TGTGCCAGCAGCTTAGGGTGGACAGGCCCCGAAACCCAGTACTTC
>once|TRBV18|TRBJ1-5|NA
CASSLTGKGSNQPQHF
TGTGCCAGCTCTCTCACAGGGAAAGGAAGCAATCAGCCCCAGCATTTT
>NA|TRBV11-2|TRBJ2-2|TRBD2
CASSLGRTSGTGELFF
TGTGCCAGCAGCTTAGGCCGGACTAGCGGAACCGGGGAGCTGTTTTTT
>few|TRBV15|TRBJ2-2|NA
CATSRDSRTKTGELFF
TGTGCCACCAGCAGAGATAGTCGGACAAAAACCGGGGAGCTGTTTTTT
>NA|TRBV10-3|TRBJ2-7|TRBD1
CAISDTGGSNEQYF
TGTGCCATCAGTGATACAGGGGGTTCGAACGAGCAGTACTTC
>once|TRBV7-2|TRBJ1-3|NA
CASSLRSGWDTIYF
TGTGCCAGCAGCTTAAGGTCGGGTTGGGACACCATATATTTT
>NA|TRBV4-2|TRBJ2-2|TRBD2
CASSPLAGNTPNTGELFF
TGTGCCAGCAGCCCTCTAGCGGGAAACACACCGAACACCGGGGAGCTGTTTTTT
>NA|TRBV19|TRBJ2-1|TRBD1
CASGTGVRNEQFF
TGTGCCAGTGGGACAGGGGTAAGGAATGAGCAGTTCTTC
>NA|TRBV2|TRBJ2-5|NA
CASSEQSQETQYF
TGTGCCAGCAGTGAACAGAGCCAAGAGACCCAGTACTTC
>NA|TRBV29-1|TRBJ2-2|NA
CSVGRDLRGTGELFF
TGCAGCGTTGGGCGAGACTTACGGGGCACCGGGGAGCTGTTTTTT
>NA|TRBV19|TRBJ2-3|NA
CASQEDPRGTQYF
TGTGCCAGCCAGGAGGACCCAAGGGGTACGCAGTATTTT
>NA|TRBV28|TRBJ2-1|NA
CASSFSRPTYNEQFF
TGTGCCAGCAGTTTCTCTAGGCCAACCTACAATGAGCAGTTCTTC
>NA|TRBV2|TRBJ1-2|TRBD1
CASRTGGERGDGYTF
TGTGCCAGCAGGACAGGGGGCGAGAGAGGGGATGGCTACACCTTC
>NA|TRBV7-6|TRBJ2-7|TRBD1
CASSYRGSSYEQYF
TGTGCCAGCAGCTACAGGGGCAGCTCCTACGAGCAGTACTTC
>NA|TRBV7-9|TRBJ2-7|NA
CASSQGGSYEQYF
TGTGCCAGCAGCCAAGGGGGCTCCTACGAGCAGTACTTC
>NA|TRBV5-1|TRBJ1-6|NA
CASSVTTENNSPLHF
TGCGCCAGCAGCGTTACGACAGAAAATAATTCACCCCTCCACTTT
>NA|TRBV5-1|TRBJ1-1|NA
CASSLQGPNTEAFF
TGCGCCAGCAGCTTGCAGGGTCCGAACACTGAAGCTTTCTTT
>once|TRBV10-1|TRBJ2-2|NA
CASSDYDTGELFF
TGCGCCAGCAGTGATTATGACACCGGGGAGCTGTTTTTT
>NA|TRBV7-9|TRBJ2-3|NA
CASSFAYVAASTDTQYF
TGTGCCAGCAGCTTTGCCTACGTAGCGGCTAGCACAGATACGCAGTATTTT
>NA|TRBV7-2|TRBJ1-5|NA
CASSLARGEQPQHF
TGTGCCAGCAGCTTAGCGCGGGGGGAACAGCCCCAGCATTTT
>once|TRBV6-6|TRBJ1-1|NA
CASSYPVEAFF
TGTGCCAGCAGTTACCCCGTTGAAGCTTTCTTT
>NA|TRBV27|TRBJ2-2|NA
CASSLLGAGELFF
TGTGCCAGCAGTTTATTGGGTGCCGGGGAGCTGTTTTTT
>once|TRBV28|TRBJ1-4|NA
CASSPNGATNEKLFF
TGTGCCAGCAGTCCAAACGGTGCAACTAATGAAAAACTGTTTTTT
>NA|TRBV28|TRBJ1-1|TRBD1
CASSLPQGGTEAFF
TGTGCCAGCAGTCTCCCCCAGGGGGGAACTGAAGCTTTCTTT
>NA|TRBV11-1|TRBJ2-3|TRBD2
CASSLRLAGSTDTQYF
TGTGCCAGCAGCTTACGGCTAGCGGGGAGCACAGATACGCAGTATTTT
>once|TRBV27|TRBJ2-4|TRBD1
CATGTGLNIQYF
TGTGCCACCGGGACAGGGTTAAACATTCAGTACTTC
>once|TRBV7-8|TRBJ1-4|NA
CASSLWVNEKLFF
TGTGCCAGCAGCTTGTGGGTTAATGAAAAACTGTTTTTT
>NA|TRBV7-2|TRBJ2-5|NA
CASSLGYSLRQETQYF
TGTGCCAGCAGCTTGGGCTACAGCCTTAGGCAAGAGACCCAGTACTTC
>NA|TRBV4-2|TRBJ2-3|NA
CASSQEDAADTQYF
TGTGCCAGCAGCCAAGAGGACGCCGCAGATACGCAGTATTTT
>NA|TRBV10-3|TRBJ1-1|TRBD1
CAITGQGRGRITEAFF
TGTGCCATCACTGGACAGGGCCGAGGGCGAATCACTGAAGCTTTCTTT
>NA|TRBV7-2|TRBJ2-3|NA
CASSLAQQGSADTQYF
TGTGCCAGCAGCTTAGCGCAGCAGGGCAGTGCAGATACGCAGTATTTT
>NA|TRBV5-6|TRBJ2-7|TRBD1
CASRLGQGSSYEQYF
TGTGCCAGCAGACTGGGACAGGGAAGCTCCTACGAGCAGTACTTC
>NA|TRBV12-5|TRBJ1-2|NA
CASGLGSSANYGYTF
TGTGCTAGTGGGCTGGGCAGCTCAGCTAACTATGGCTACACCTTC
>NA|TRBV30|TRBJ1-4|NA
CAWSRGEFNEKLFF
TGTGCCTGGAGCCGGGGGGAGTTCAATGAAAAACTGTTTTTT
>NA|TRBV28|TRBJ2-2|NA
CASSFPRDGNTGELFF
TGTGCCAGCAGTTTTCCCCGGGACGGCAACACCGGGGAGCTGTTTTTT
>NA|TRBV28|TRBJ1-5|NA
CASRPAEGYNQPQHF
TGTGCCAGCAGGCCCGCAGAGGGTTACAATCAGCCCCAGCATTTT
>NA|TRBV7-8|TRBJ2-5|NA
CASSGPRLLYQETQYF
TGTGCCAGCAGTGGTCCTCGACTCCTGTACCAAGAGACCCAGTACTTC
>NA|TRBV18|TRBJ2-5|NA
CASSPVRQIETQYF
TGTGCCAGCTCACCAGTAAGACAGATCGAGACCCAGTACTTC
>NA|TRBV27|TRBJ1-2|NA
CASSFDANYGYTF
TGTGCCAGCAGTTTTGACGCAAACTATGGCTACACCTTC
>NA|TRBV29-1|TRBJ1-2|NA
CSARGGGYGYTF
TGCAGCGCCCGAGGAGGGGGCTATGGCTACACCTTC
>NA|TRBV7-2|TRBJ2-3|TRBD2
CASSFTSATDTQYF
TGTGCCAGCAGCTTTACTAGCGCCACAGATACGCAGTATTTT
>NA|TRBV7-3|TRBJ2-1|NA
CASSLTGSGSEQFF
TGTGCCAGCAGCTTAACGGGTTCGGGGAGTGAGCAGTTCTTC
>NA|TRBV2|TRBJ1-5|NA
CASSEGRYPNQPQHF
TGTGCCAGCAGTGAAGGCAGGTATCCGAATCAGCCCCAGCATTTT
>NA|TRBV29-1|TRBJ1-4|NA
CSAQVLEPNEKLFF
TGCAGCGCTCAGGTTTTGGAACCTAATGAAAAACTGTTTTTT
>NA|TRBV19|TRBJ2-1|TRBD2
CASSARLAGAGSYNEQFF
TGTGCCAGTAGTGCCAGACTAGCGGGAGCAGGCTCCTACAATGAGCAGTTCTTC
>once|TRBV7-9|TRBJ2-3|TRBD2
CASSLAGSGSADTQYF
TGTGCCAGCAGCTTAGCCGGTAGCGGGAGTGCAGATACGCAGTATTTT
>NA|TRBV19|TRBJ1-1|TRBD1
CASRKGQGNTEAFF
TGTGCCAGTAGGAAGGGACAGGGGAACACTGAAGCTTTCTTT
>once|TRBV5-4|TRBJ2-2|TRBD2
CASSLKAGTNTGELFF
TGTGCCAGCAGCTTGAAAGCGGGGACCAACACCGGGGAGCTGTTTTTT
>NA|TRBV29-1|TRBJ1-2|TRBD1
CSVTTGNGYTF
TGCAGCGTGACGACAGGGAATGGCTACACCTTC
>NA|TRBV28|TRBJ1-5|NA
CASSPPEGYQPQHF
TGTGCCAGCAGTCCACCCGAAGGGTATCAGCCCCAGCATTTT
>NA|TRBV19|TRBJ1-2|NA
CASSIGPRGGQSGGYTF
TGTGCCAGTAGTATAGGCCCCCGTGGGGGGCAATCGGGAGGCTACACCTTC